This entry lists 28 T cell receptor beta chains sequenced from one sample in a study of T cell responses to AZD1222 COVID-19 vaccine. Libraries were prepared by immunoSEQ multiplex PCR; TCRdb keeps only in-frame clonotypes and omits some of them. The sample contains about 120,000 clones, 85% to 95% of which appear only once. The sample here was peripheral blood, taken 28 days after the second AZD1222 dose. The receptors originated from an adult who received the AZD1222 COVID-19 vaccine.

The chain carries TRBV6-1 and TRBJ1-2; TRBD1 aligns across 7 bases. Germline V gives CDR1 MNHNS, CDR2 SASEGT. The CDR3 is 14 amino acids. The trim removed 3 bases at V and 2 bases at J, leaving 3 bases unmatched. CDR3 DNA sequence: TGTGCCAGCAGTGAGGGGACAGAGAACTATGGCTACACCTTC. Its protein is CASSEGTENYGYTF.

The chain combines TRBV6-6 with TRBJ2-1, with 11 bases aligning to TRBD2. This CDR3 spans 16 amino acids. Germline V CDR1 and CDR2: MNHNY, SVGAGI (reference sequence). Unmatched junction bases numbered 9, after V lost 5 bases and J lost 6 bases. The DNA for the CDR3 is TGTGCCAGCAGTCCTAAGACTAGCGGGACAGGCAATGAGCAGTTCTTC. This codes for CASSPKTSGTGNEQFF.

The chain is built from TRBV21-1 and TRBJ2-1; TRBD2, the table's D call, was not compared with the DNA. TRBV21-1 is shown as a pseudogene. The CDR3 is made up of 18 amino acids. The CDR3 region has the DNA TGTGCCAGCATGACTTTGAGCGGGAGGGCATTCTCCTACAATGAGCAGTTCTTC. As protein: CASMTLSGRAFSYNEQFF.

The sample holds one count of this clone. The rearrangement uses TRBV27 and TRBJ2-3, with 14 bases lining up with TRBD2. V shed 5 bases, J shed 3 bases, and the junction held 7 bases outside the gene matches. Germline CDR1 reads MNHEY; CDR2 reads SMNVEV (reference sequence). This CDR3 region has 17 residues. The CDR3 here is CASSIMTSGGATDTQYF. The CDR3 DNA reads TGTGCCAGCAGTATCATGACTAGCGGGGGGGCGACAGATACGCAGTATTTT.

The gene calls are TRBV7-8 and TRBJ1-2; D possibly corresponds to TRBD1 (5 bases). V was trimmed by 2 bases and J by 3 bases, leaving 7 bases between them. The CDR3 covers 13 residues. Germline CDR1 is SGHVS and CDR2 is FQNEAQ. CDR3 residues: CASSLLQDYGYTF. The CDR3 DNA is TGTGCCAGCAGCTTACTACAGGACTATGGCTACACCTTC.

The chain uses TRBV6-2 or TRBV6-3 and TRBJ2-2, with D possibly matching TRBD2 (6 bases). Germline CDR1 is MNHEY and CDR2 is SVGEGT. This CDR3 is 14 amino acids long. V lost 4 bases to trimming and J lost 7 bases, with 13 bases between them. CDR3 region: CASSLREVSGELFF. The CDR3 bases are TGTGCCAGCAGTTTGCGGGAAGTCAGCGGGGAGCTGTTTTTT.

The genes are TRBV2 and TRBJ2-5, with 10 bases aligning to TRBD2. V lost 4 bases and J lost 3; bases outside the gene matches: 5. CDR1 is SNHLY and CDR2 is FYNNEI in the germline V gene. CDR3 size: 15 residues. The CDR3 reads CASSAGAGGEETQYF. The CDR3 bases are TGTGCCAGCAGTGCCGGAGCGGGGGGGGAAGAGACCCAGTACTTC.

V and J are TRBV7-2 and TRBJ2-3; 11 bases are a match to TRBD2. The CDR3 covers 16 residues. V shed 5 bases and J 2 bases; nucleotides not matched to a gene: 6. Germline lookup yields CDR1 SGHTA and CDR2 FQGNSA. CDR3 nucleotide sequence: TGTGCCAGCAGCCAACGACTAGCGGGGCTCACAGATACGCAGTATTTT. Its protein is CASSQRLAGLTDTQYF.

V is TRBV7-2 and J is TRBJ1-3, with a tentative D call TRBD1 (6 bases). V was trimmed by 1 base and J by 2 bases, leaving 18 bases between them. CDR1 and CDR2 from the germline V gene are SGHTA and FQGNSA. The length of the CDR3 is 18 residues. CDR3 amino acids: CASSLDGGGSVTGNTIYF. DNA for the CDR3: TGTGCCAGCAGCTTAGACGGGGGCGGCTCAGTGACTGGAAACACCATATATTTT.

In its sample, this clone was seen once. The chain links TRBV27 to TRBJ1-1; tentative D call: TRBD1 (6 bases). This CDR3 comprises 12 residues. Germline V gene lookup returns CDR1 MNHEY and CDR2 SMNVEV (reference sequence). Trimming cost V 6 bases and J 7 bases, with 12 bases left between them. DNA for the CDR3: TGTGCCAGCAGGGTAGGGGGAGGTGAAGCTTTCTTT. The encoded protein is CASRVGGGEAFF.

This clone has a single count. The chain uses TRBV30 and TRBJ1-4, with D hard to call. Trimming stripped 7 bases from V and 6 bases from J, with 15 bases between. This CDR3 has 13 residues. Germline V lookup: CDR1 GTSNPN, CDR2 SVGIG (reference sequence). The CDR3 DNA reads as TGTGCCTCCCCGGCGGGCTGGGATGAAAAACTGTTTTTT. Amino acid sequence: CASPAGWDEKLFF.

J is TRBJ1-4 and V is TRBV2; no clear D gene. The CDR3 loop spans 14 amino acids. The V end lost 6 bases, the J end lost 4 bases, and 12 bases lay between the germline ends. The germline V gene has CDR1 SNHLY and CDR2 FYNNEI. CDR3 loop: CASRLTLLNEKLFF. CDR3 coding DNA: TGTGCCAGCAGGCTCACCTTACTTAATGAAAAACTGTTTTTT.

This clone was found a few times. The gene calls are TRBV19 and TRBJ1-2, with 7 positions matching TRBD1. The germline CDR1 and CDR2 sequences are LNHDA and SQIVND (reference sequence). This CDR3 region has 14 residues. V trimming: 6 bases; J trimming: 0 bases; junction bases outside the gene matches: 4. The CDR3 DNA reads as TGTGCCAGTAGGAGGACAGGAGCTAACTATGGCTACACCTTC. It codes for CASRRTGANYGYTF.

The chain is built from TRBV7-7 and TRBJ2-2; no firm D call. The germline V gene encodes CDR1 SSHAT and CDR2 FNYEAQ (reference sequence). V was trimmed by 6 bases and J by 0 bases, leaving 11 bases between them. CDR3 length: 15 residues. CDR3 amino acids: CASRQNPTNTGELFF. CDR3 nucleotides: TGTGCCAGCAGACAGAACCCGACGAACACCGGGGAGCTGTTTTTT.

The V gene is TRBV25-1, the J gene TRBJ2-1, with TRBD1 matching 9 bases. CDR1 is MGHDK and CDR2 is SYGVNS in the germline V gene. The CDR3 has 16 residues. V lost 6 bases, J lost 0 bases, and 6 bases stayed unmatched. The CDR3 nucleotides read TGTGCCAGCAGAGGGACAGGGTTAAGCTCCTACAATGAGCAGTTCTTC. It codes for CASRGTGLSSYNEQFF.

With regard to this clone: Within the sample, other DNA sequences also encode this same CDR3. V and J are TRBV18 and TRBJ1-1; perhaps TRBD1 as D (5 bases). Trimming took 3 bases from V and 4 from J, leaving 12 bases between them. Germline V gives CDR1 KGHSH, CDR2 LQKENI. The CDR3 covers 14 residues. This CDR3 reads CASSPRGERTEAFF. CDR3 sequence (DNA): TGTGCCAGCTCACCCCGGGGGGAACGCACTGAAGCTTTCTTT.

V is TRBV7-2 and J is TRBJ2-5; TRBD1 or TRBD2 may be the D gene (5 bases each). Germline assignment: CDR1 SGHTA and CDR2 FQGNSA. Trimming left V 5 bases short and J 0 bases short, with 22 bases between. The length of the CDR3 is 18 residues. In DNA form, the CDR3 reads TGTGCCAGCAGCCTCGTAGGGACCTTAGGATCTTACCAAGAGACCCAGTACTTC. Amino acids: CASSLVGTLGSYQETQYF.

The chain employs TRBV5-4 and TRBJ2-1; D gene ambiguous. The length of the CDR3 is 14 residues. The V gene's germline CDR1 is SGHNT and CDR2 YYREEE (reference sequence). Trimming left V 3 bases short and J 7 bases short, with 14 bases between. CDR3 residues: CASSSGLTRNEQFF. CDR3 in DNA: TGTGCCAGCAGCTCAGGTCTAACGAGGAATGAGCAGTTCTTC.

The chain recombines TRBV9 with TRBJ1-1; D gene uncertain. CDR3 size: 12 residues. The V end lost 8 bases, the J end lost 5 bases, and 13 bases lay between the germline ends. Germline CDR1 is SGDLS and CDR2 is YYNGEE. CDR3 sequence reads: CASPPGRTEAFF. The CDR3 DNA sequence: TGTGCCAGTCCCCCGGGAAGGACTGAAGCTTTCTTT.

V is TRBV19 and J is TRBJ2-1; no firm D call. Trimming left V 5 bases short and J 0 bases short, with 14 bases between. The CDR3 spans 16 residues. CDR1 and CDR2 from the germline V gene are LNHDA and SQIVND (reference sequence). CDR3 protein: CASSPVAVGSYNEQFF. The CDR3 bases are TGTGCCAGTAGTCCAGTGGCGGTTGGCTCCTACAATGAGCAGTTCTTC.

The chain links TRBV12-3 or TRBV12-4 to TRBJ1-2; weak D call: TRBD1 (5 bases). V was trimmed by 2 bases and J by 14 bases, leaving 12 bases between them. The CDR3 totals 11 residues. The CDR3: CASSLNQGATF. The CDR3 nucleotides read TGTGCCAGCAGTTTAAATCAAGGGGCAACCTTC.

This clone was seen more than once but under ten times. V and J are TRBV5-1 and TRBJ1-2; no clear D gene. CDR1 SGHRS and CDR2 YFSETQ come from the germline V gene. Trimming cost V 6 bases and J 2 bases, with 14 bases left between them. CDR3 length: 14 amino acids. Written as DNA, the CDR3 is TGCGCCAGCAAAGCCTTGGAGGCGAACTATGGCTACACCTTC. Its translation is CASKALEANYGYTF.

V usage is TRBV7-2 and J usage is TRBJ2-1; 10 nucleotides agree with TRBD2. This CDR3 contains 18 residues. The V and J ends lost 5 bases and 7 bases, in that order; junction bases with no gene match: 17. Germline-derived CDR1 and CDR2 are SGHTA and FQGNSA. DNA for the CDR3: TGTGCCAGCAGCCCCCTTTTGACGTCAGCGGGAGGGTTTAATGAGCAGTTCTTC. Its protein product is CASSPLLTSAGGFNEQFF.

This clone appeared once. Written as DNA, the CDR3 is TGTGCCAGCAGTAGAGCGGGAGGGAGTTTGAATGAGCAGTTCTTC. Translation gives CASSRAGGSLNEQFF. The rearrangement joins TRBV6-1 to TRBJ2-1; 10 bases are a match to TRBD2. The CDR3 length is 15 residues. CDR1 is MNHNS and CDR2 is SASEGT in the germline V gene. V gave up 5 bases and J gave up 7 bases; unmatched junction bases: 8.

The chain combines TRBV5-1 with TRBJ1-4; 8 positions agree with TRBD1. The V and J ends lost 3 bases and 0 bases, in that order; junction bases with no gene match: 7. From germline, CDR1 is SGHRS and CDR2 YFSETQ. The CDR3 sequence is 17 residues long. The CDR3 nucleotides are TGCGCCAGCAGCTCAACGGGACAGGCCGCAACTAATGAAAAACTGTTTTTT. Encoded protein: CASSSTGQAATNEKLFF.

The rearrangement links TRBV9 to TRBJ2-2; 9 bases fit TRBD1. V trimming: 1 base; J trimming: 5 bases; junction bases outside the gene matches: 6. Germline V gene data show CDR1 as SGDLS and CDR2 as YYNGEE. The CDR3 extends over 16 amino acids. In DNA, the CDR3 is TGTGCCAGCAGCGTATCTCGGGACAGGGCTACCGGGGAGCTGTTTTTT. It yields the protein CASSVSRDRATGELFF.

The V gene is TRBV7-2, the J gene TRBJ2-2; a possible D gene is TRBD1 (6 bases). The CDR3 has 14 amino acids. Germline CDR1 SGHTA, CDR2 FQGNSA. V was cut by 5 bases and J by 3 bases, with 10 bases left in between. CDR3 bases: TGTGCCAGCAGCCGGGGACACTACACCGGGGAGCTGTTTTTT. Its translation: CASSRGHYTGELFF.

This sequence joins TRBV29-1 and TRBJ2-5; tentative D call: TRBD2 (5 bases). V was trimmed by 4 bases and J by 1 base, leaving 13 bases between them. Germline V lookup: CDR1 SQVTM, CDR2 ANQGSEA. The CDR3 has 14 residues. In DNA, the CDR3 is TGCAGCGTTGGTGCGGCGGCGGGCCAAGAGACCCAGTACTTC. It encodes CSVGAAAGQETQYF.